The present T cell receptor (beta chain) was sequenced within a study of T cells in Graves' hyperthyroidism and ophthalmopathy. TCR beta CDR3 regions were amplified from RNA transcripts. First-round RT-PCR of the TCR CDR3 relied on the HTBI primer set. A single record per CDR3 protein comes from TCRdb applying MiXCR to the multiplex PCR reads. The sample records roughly 740,000 distinct CDR3 sequences, around 15% being singletons. CDR1 is LGHNT and CDR2 is FRNRAP in the germline V gene. This CDR3 region has 15 residues. The V end was cut by 7 bases, the J end by 2 bases, with 17 bases between. This clonotype was recorded many times.

The sequence came from a man aged 18 to 35 with Graves' hyperthyroidism. Sequences were obtained from blood. This chain joins TRBV12-5 and TRBJ2-5; D possibly matches TRBD1 or TRBD2 (6 bases each). The CDR3 bases are TGTGCTAGTGCCCTAGGGGGAGGAGGGCAAGAGACCCAGTACTTC. Protein sequence: CASALGGGGQETQYF.